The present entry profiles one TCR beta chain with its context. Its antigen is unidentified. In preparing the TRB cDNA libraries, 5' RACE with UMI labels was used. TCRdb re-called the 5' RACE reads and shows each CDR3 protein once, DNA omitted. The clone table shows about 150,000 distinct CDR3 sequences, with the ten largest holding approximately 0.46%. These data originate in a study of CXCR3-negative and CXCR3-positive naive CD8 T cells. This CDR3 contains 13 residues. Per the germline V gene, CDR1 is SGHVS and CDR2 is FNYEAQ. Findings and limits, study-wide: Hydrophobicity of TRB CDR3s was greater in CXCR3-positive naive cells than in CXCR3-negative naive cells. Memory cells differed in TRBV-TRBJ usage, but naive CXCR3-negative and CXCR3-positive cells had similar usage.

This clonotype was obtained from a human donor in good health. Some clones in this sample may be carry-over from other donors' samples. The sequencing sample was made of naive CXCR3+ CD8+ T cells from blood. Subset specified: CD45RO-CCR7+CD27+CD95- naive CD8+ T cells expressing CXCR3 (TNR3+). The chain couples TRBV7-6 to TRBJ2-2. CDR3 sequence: CASSSYTTGELFF.